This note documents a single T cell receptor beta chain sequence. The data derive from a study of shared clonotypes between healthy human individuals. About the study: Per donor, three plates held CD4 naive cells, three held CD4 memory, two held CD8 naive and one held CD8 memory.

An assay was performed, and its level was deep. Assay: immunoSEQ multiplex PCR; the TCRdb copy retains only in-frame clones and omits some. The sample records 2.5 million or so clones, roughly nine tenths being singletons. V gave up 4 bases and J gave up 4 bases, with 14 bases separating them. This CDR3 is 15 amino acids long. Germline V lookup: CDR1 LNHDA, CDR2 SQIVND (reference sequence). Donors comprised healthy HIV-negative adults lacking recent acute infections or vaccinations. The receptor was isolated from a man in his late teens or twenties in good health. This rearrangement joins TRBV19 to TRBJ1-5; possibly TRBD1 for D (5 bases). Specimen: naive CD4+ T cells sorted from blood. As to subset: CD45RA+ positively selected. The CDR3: CASSSPPAGNQPQHF. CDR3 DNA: TGTGCCAGTAGTAGCCCCCCCGCAGGGAATCAGCCCCAGCATTTT.